This paragraph reports one TCR beta chain. It lacks a known antigen. It has no much larger one-base neighbor in the sample; base qualities were not kept. Whole blood was collected in K2EDTA tubes by collaborating institutions according to the institutions' own protocols. For TCRbeta analysis, collaborator samples were shipped as frozen whole blood, as isolated PBMCs, or as DNA extracted from either sample type. This sample was taken from a study of blood T cell repertoires in COVID-19 (dated by TCRdb to the early 2020s). General notes on the study: The collaborator samples originated in the United States, Italy and Spain and spanned the acute and convalescent phases of COVID-19. Nearly every sample came with metadata listing a de-identified subject ID, COVID-19 status, age in years and sex. HLA class I and class II types, where available, came from metadata supplied by the sample provider rather than from assay-based typing. The dataset comprised deeply sampled blood TCRbeta repertoires from subjects exposed to, actively infected with, or recovered from COVID-19. The samples were drawn from two sources: the first 160 participants of the ongoing ImmuneRACE study, and fewer than 1,500 subjects contributed by 6 global collaborators. The repertoires were released in a freely available public database intended as a resource for research on the immune response to SARS-CoV-2. The material from the prospective study consisted of cDNA or gDNA derived from T cells, B-cell-depleted T cells, or PBMCs. Summary of the overall study and its limitations: How much clinical and demographic metadata was included differed by source and by participant, and the metadata was provided uncurated.

From cysteine to phenylalanine, the CDR3 is 15 amino acids long. Of the read, only the CDR3 DNA is kept; its 45 bases are in frame from base 1. The germline V gene yields SGHRS for CDR1 and YFSETQ for CDR2. V was cut back by 0 bases and J by 5 bases, leaving a gap of 15 bases between them. TCRbeta CDR3 regions were amplified from genomic DNA using the immunoSEQ Assay, a bias-controlled multiplex PCR. Per the source publication's procedure: The number of nucleated cells in each sample was estimated from the amplification of reference gene primers within the assay. Sequence reads were collapsed and filtered to measure the absolute abundance of every unique TCRbeta CDR3 rearrangement. For each sample, productive Simpson clonality was calculated as the square root of Simpson's diversity index over productive rearrangements. This is the immuneACCESS table as TCRdb keeps it, with only in-frame sequences that have V and J called. A part of the clones is gone; compared with another copy, unresolved V genes explain less than half, and the rest is unexplained. D and trimming were read from the DNA, whereas the V and J calls and clone size are those reported in that table. The sample table records some 28,000 clones; 84% of these occur just once. The ten largest account for about 15% of the sample.

The sequenced sample was peripheral blood. This sequence was found in an older man with active COVID-19. The chain links TRBV5-1 with TRBJ2-7; matching of 6 bases hints at TRBD2 as the D gene. The CDR3 corresponds to CASSLVRGREDEQYF. The DNA is TGCGCCAGCAGCTTGGTGCGAGGCAGGGAGGACGAGCAGTACTTC.